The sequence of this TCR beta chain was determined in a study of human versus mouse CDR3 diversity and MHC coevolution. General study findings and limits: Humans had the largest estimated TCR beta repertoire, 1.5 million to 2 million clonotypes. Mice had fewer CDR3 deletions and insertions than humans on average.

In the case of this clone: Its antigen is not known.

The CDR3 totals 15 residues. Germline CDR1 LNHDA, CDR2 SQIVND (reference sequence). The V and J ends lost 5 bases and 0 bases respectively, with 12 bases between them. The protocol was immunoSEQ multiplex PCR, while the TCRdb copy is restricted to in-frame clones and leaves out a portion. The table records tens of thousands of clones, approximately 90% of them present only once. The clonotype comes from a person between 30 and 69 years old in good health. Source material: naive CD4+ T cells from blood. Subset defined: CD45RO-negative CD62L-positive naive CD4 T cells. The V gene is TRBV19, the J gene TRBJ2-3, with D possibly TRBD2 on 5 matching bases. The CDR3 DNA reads TGTGCCAGTAGTCTCCGGAGGACTAGCACAGATACGCAGTATTTT. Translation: CASSLRRTSTDTQYF.